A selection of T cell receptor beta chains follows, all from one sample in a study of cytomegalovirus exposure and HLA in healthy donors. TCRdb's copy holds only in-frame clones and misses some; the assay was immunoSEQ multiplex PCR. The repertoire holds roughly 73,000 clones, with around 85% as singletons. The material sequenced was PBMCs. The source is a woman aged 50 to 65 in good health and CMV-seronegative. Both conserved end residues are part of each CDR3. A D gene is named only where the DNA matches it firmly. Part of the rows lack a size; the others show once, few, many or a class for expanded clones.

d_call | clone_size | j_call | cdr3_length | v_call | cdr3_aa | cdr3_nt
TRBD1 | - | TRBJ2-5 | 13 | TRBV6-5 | CASSRQGRETQYF | TGTGCCAGCAGTCGACAGGGGAGAGAGACCCAGTACTTC
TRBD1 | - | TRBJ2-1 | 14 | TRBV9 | CASSVRTGGDEQFF | TGTGCCAGCAGCGTGAGGACAGGGGGCGATGAGCAGTTCTTC
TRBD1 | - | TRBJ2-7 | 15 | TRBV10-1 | CASSDPGQRPREQYF | TGCGCCAGCAGTGACCCGGGACAGCGACCCCGGGAGCAGTACTTC
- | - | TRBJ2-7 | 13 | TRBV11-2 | CASSLEVEGEQYF | TGTGCCAGCAGCTTAGAGGTTGAGGGCGAGCAGTACTTC
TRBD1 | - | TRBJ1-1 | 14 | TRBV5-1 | CASSLDPGTAQAFF | TGCGCCAGCAGCTTGGACCCCGGGACAGCCCAAGCTTTCTTT
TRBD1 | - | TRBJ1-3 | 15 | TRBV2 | CASTDRGLFGNTIYF | TGTGCCAGCACCGACAGGGGATTATTTGGAAACACCATATATTTT
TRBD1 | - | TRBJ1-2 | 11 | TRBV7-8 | CAIGGQGSYTF | TGTGCCATCGGAGGACAGGGTAGCTACACCTTC
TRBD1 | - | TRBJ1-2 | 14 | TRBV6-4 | CASRDTGGWYGYTF | TGTGCCAGCAGGGATACAGGGGGATGGTATGGCTACACCTTC
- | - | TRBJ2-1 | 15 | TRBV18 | CASSPDTDTYNEQFF | TGTGCCAGCTCACCGGATACGGACACCTACAATGAGCAGTTCTTC
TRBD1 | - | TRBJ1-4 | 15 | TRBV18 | CASSRTGATNEKLFF | TGTGCCAGCTCACGTACAGGGGCAACTAATGAAAAACTGTTTTTT
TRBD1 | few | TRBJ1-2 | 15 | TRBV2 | CASSLRQGQIYGYTF | TGTGCCAGCAGCCTTCGACAGGGGCAAATATATGGCTACACCTTC
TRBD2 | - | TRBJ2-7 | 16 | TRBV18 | CASSLGLAGLSYEQYF | TGTGCCAGCTCACTAGGACTAGCGGGACTTAGCTACGAGCAGTACTTC
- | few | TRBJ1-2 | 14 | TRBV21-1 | CASSKAFGLYGYTF | TGTGCCAGCAGCAAAGCTTTCGGACTTTATGGCTACACCTTC
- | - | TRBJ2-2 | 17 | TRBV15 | CATSRDRNRVGTGELFF | TGTGCCACCAGCAGAGACCGTAACAGGGTTGGCACCGGGGAGCTGTTTTTT
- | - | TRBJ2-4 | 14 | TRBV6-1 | CASATGTRVHIQYF | TGTGCCAGCGCCACGGGGACTCGTGTCCACATTCAGTACTTC
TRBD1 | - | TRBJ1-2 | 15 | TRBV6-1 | CASSEGRQGANGYTF | TGTGCCAGCAGTGAAGGGAGACAGGGAGCTAATGGCTACACCTTC
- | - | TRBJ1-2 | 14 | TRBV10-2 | CASSPFLENYGYTF | TGCGCCAGCAGTCCCTTCTTGGAGAACTATGGCTACACCTTC
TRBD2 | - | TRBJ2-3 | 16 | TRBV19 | CASSPLAGGTTDTQYF | TGTGCCAGTAGTCCCCTAGCGGGGGGGACAACAGATACGCAGTATTTT
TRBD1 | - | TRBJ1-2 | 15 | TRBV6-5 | CASSYEWTGRNGYTF | TGTGCCAGCAGCTACGAATGGACAGGAAGGAATGGCTACACCTTC
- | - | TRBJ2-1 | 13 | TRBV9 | CASSVDSGDEQFF | TGTGCCAGCAGCGTAGATTCGGGGGATGAGCAGTTCTTC
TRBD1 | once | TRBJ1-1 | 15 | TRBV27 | CASSRDRGRGTEAFF | TGTGCCAGCAGTAGGGACAGGGGACGAGGGACTGAAGCTTTCTTT
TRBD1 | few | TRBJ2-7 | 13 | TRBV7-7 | CASSLDRGSEQYF | TGTGCTAGCAGCCTGGACAGGGGGTCCGAGCAGTACTTC
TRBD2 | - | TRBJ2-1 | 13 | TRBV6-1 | CASLAGPYNEQFF | TGTGCCAGCTTAGCGGGACCCTACAATGAGCAGTTCTTC
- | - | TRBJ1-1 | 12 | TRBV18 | CASSPEGPEAFF | TGTGCCAGCTCACCGGAGGGACCCGAAGCTTTCTTT
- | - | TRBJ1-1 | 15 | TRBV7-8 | CASSLGQAMNTEAFF | TGTGCCAGCAGCTTAGGTCAGGCGATGAACACTGAAGCTTTCTTT
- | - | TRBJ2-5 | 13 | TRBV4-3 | CASSRTLGETQYF | TGCGCCAGCAGCCGGACATTAGGAGAGACCCAGTACTTC
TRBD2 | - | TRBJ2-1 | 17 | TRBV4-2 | CASSRELAGGPDNEQFF | TGTGCCAGCAGCCGAGAACTAGCGGGGGGGCCCGACAATGAGCAGTTCTTC
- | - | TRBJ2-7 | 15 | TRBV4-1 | CASSQEGAGYGEQYF | TGCGCCAGCAGCCAAGAAGGGGCGGGATACGGTGAGCAGTACTTC
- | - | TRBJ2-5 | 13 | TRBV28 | CASSMTLEETQYF | TGTGCCAGCAGCATGACCCTGGAGGAGACCCAGTACTTC
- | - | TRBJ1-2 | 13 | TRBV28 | CASQWGGRNGYTF | TGTGCCAGCCAGTGGGGGGGGCGCAATGGCTACACCTTC
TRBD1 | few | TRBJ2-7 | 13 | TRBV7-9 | CAGGQAETYEQYF | TGTGCCGGGGGACAGGCAGAAACCTACGAGCAGTACTTC
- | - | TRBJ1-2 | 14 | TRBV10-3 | CAISRGPGSYGYTF | TGTGCCATCAGCCGCGGGCCTGGGAGCTATGGCTACACCTTC
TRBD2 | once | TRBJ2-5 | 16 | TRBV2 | CASSAGTSGNKETQYF | TGTGCCAGCAGTGCCGGGACTAGCGGGAATAAAGAGACCCAGTACTTC
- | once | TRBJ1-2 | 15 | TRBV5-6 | CASSSIDRANYGYTF | TGTGCCAGCAGCTCGATAGACAGAGCTAACTATGGCTACACCTTC
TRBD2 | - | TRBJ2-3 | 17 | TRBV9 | CASSGWASGGAGGTQYF | TGTGCCAGCAGCGGCTGGGCTAGCGGGGGGGCAGGGGGTACGCAGTATTTT
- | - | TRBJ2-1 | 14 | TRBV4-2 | CASSQGTGKHEQFF | TGTGCCAGCAGCCAAGGTACAGGGAAACATGAGCAGTTCTTC
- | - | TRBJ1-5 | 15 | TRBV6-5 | CASSYSHTSNQPQHF | TGTGCCAGCAGTTACTCCCACACCAGCAATCAGCCCCAGCATTTT
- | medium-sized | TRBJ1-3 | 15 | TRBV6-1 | CASSEGGAGGNTIYF | TGTGCCAGCAGTGAGGGGGGTGCCGGTGGAAACACCATATATTTT
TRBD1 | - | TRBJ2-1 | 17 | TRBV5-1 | CASSYVLQGALYNEQFF | TGCGCCAGCAGCTACGTCCTTCAGGGGGCTCTCTACAATGAGCAGTTCTTC
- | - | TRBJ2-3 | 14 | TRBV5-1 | CASSLQGMLDTQYF | TGCGCCAGCAGCTTGCAGGGGATGTTGGATACGCAGTATTTT
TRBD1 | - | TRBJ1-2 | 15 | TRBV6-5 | CAGRPGTGANYGYTF | TGTGCCGGCAGACCGGGGACAGGGGCTAACTATGGCTACACCTTC
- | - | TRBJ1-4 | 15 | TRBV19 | CASTPSGGSNEKLFF | TGTGCCAGTACCCCGAGTGGGGGGTCTAATGAAAAACTGTTTTTT
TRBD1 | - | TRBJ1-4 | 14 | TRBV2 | CASRRDRVEEKLFF | TGTGCCAGCAGGAGGGACAGGGTCGAAGAAAAACTGTTTTTT
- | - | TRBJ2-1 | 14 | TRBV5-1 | CASSLGTGDNEQFF | TGCGCCAGCAGCTTGGGGACCGGGGACAATGAGCAGTTCTTC
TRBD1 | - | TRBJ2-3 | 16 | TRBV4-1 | CASSQEVGQALDTQYF | TGCGCCAGCAGCCAGGAGGTTGGACAGGCCTTAGATACGCAGTATTTT
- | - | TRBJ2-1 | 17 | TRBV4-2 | CASSQPQVKGVYNEQFF | TGTGCCAGCAGCCAACCTCAGGTCAAGGGGGTCTACAATGAGCAGTTCTTC
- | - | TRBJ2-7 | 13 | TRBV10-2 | CASMGGGGYEQYF | TGCGCCAGTATGGGGGGAGGGGGTTACGAGCAGTACTTC
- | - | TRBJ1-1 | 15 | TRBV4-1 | CASSQSGIPTGLAFF | TGCGCCAGCAGCCAGAGCGGGATACCCACGGGTTTGGCTTTCTTT
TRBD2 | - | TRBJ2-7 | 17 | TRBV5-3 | CARSLVLADRRSYEQYF | TGTGCCAGAAGCTTGGTTCTAGCGGACCGTCGCTCCTACGAGCAGTACTTC